This is a list of T cell receptor beta chains from one sample in a study of T cells expressing NK-cell markers. Using the 5' RACE reads, TCRdb records one entry per CDR3 protein without DNA. Its clone listing holds around 470,000 distinct CDR3 sequences. The material sequenced was blood T cells: a sorted CD56 or NKG2C T cell subset, CD4+ or CD8+ T cells, or bulk PBMC T cells (not recorded which). These receptors originate from a woman aged 45 to 65 in good health. The CDR3 runs from the conserved cysteine through the conserved F or W. Each record gives: V gene, J gene, CDR3 protein.

V gene: TRBV29-1
J gene: TRBJ2-3
CDR3 protein: CSVARTDTQYF

V gene: TRBV3-1
J gene: TRBJ2-5
CDR3 protein: CASRYLGSGLTLETQYF

V gene: TRBV6-1
J gene: TRBJ2-5
CDR3 protein: CASKRGLRAETQYF

V gene: TRBV11-2
J gene: TRBJ2-2
CDR3 protein: CASSSGLTSTGELFF

V gene: TRBV12-3/TRBV12-4
J gene: TRBJ1-1
CDR3 protein: CASSWDRGGDTEAFF

V gene: TRBV19
J gene: TRBJ1-6
CDR3 protein: CASSETWTGTNSPLHF

V gene: TRBV24-1
J gene: TRBJ2-1
CDR3 protein: CATSETTMGGHQDYNEQFF

V gene: TRBV29-1
J gene: TRBJ2-1
CDR3 protein: CSVEAGRKQFF

V gene: TRBV29-1
J gene: TRBJ2-1
CDR3 protein: CSVGDRGSYNEQFF

V gene: TRBV10-3
J gene: TRBJ2-1
CDR3 protein: CAIGGDPGNEQFF

V gene: TRBV12-3/TRBV12-4
J gene: TRBJ2-1
CDR3 protein: CASRAGLAGGTYNEQFF

V gene: TRBV10-3
J gene: TRBJ1-3
CDR3 protein: CAIQAQGNTIYF

V gene: TRBV5-1
J gene: TRBJ2-7
CDR3 protein: CASRPWVTSGSYEQYF

V gene: TRBV4-1
J gene: TRBJ2-1
CDR3 protein: CASSHGHRKPYNEQFF

V gene: TRBV18
J gene: TRBJ2-7
CDR3 protein: CASSPRTTVSEQYF

V gene: TRBV12-3/TRBV12-4
J gene: TRBJ2-5
CDR3 protein: CASSPTSSRGETQYF

V gene: TRBV2
J gene: TRBJ1-1
CDR3 protein: CARIRDRGTEAFF

V gene: TRBV4-1
J gene: TRBJ1-1
CDR3 protein: CASSHLQKPGPPGTEAFF

V gene: TRBV25-1
J gene: TRBJ2-3
CDR3 protein: CASSEYNSGGVNTQYF

V gene: TRBV20-1
J gene: TRBJ2-5
CDR3 protein: CSGWDNQETQYF

V gene: TRBV28
J gene: TRBJ1-5
CDR3 protein: CASTTGLNQPQHF

V gene: TRBV4-1
J gene: TRBJ2-7
CDR3 protein: CASSQPNYEQYF

V gene: TRBV11-2
J gene: TRBJ1-4
CDR3 protein: CASSFRDRGYGREEKLFF

V gene: TRBV3-1
J gene: TRBJ2-7
CDR3 protein: CASSPARAGYEQYF

V gene: TRBV5-1
J gene: TRBJ2-1
CDR3 protein: CASRRQGATSYLDEQFF

V gene: TRBV29-1
J gene: TRBJ1-3
CDR3 protein: CSVGETGNTIYF

V gene: TRBV9
J gene: TRBJ1-2
CDR3 protein: CASSPHGLDGYTF

V gene: TRBV5-1
J gene: TRBJ1-4
CDR3 protein: CASSSTGENEKLFF

V gene: TRBV20-1
J gene: TRBJ2-4
CDR3 protein: CSARSGLAGGDRKNIQYF

V gene: TRBV12-3/TRBV12-4
J gene: TRBJ1-4
CDR3 protein: CASSPIGVLSKGLSDEKLFF

V gene: TRBV7-6
J gene: TRBJ2-5
CDR3 protein: CASSLSPRQETQYF

V gene: TRBV12-1
J gene: TRBJ2-1
CDR3 protein: CASSFQTSPDYYNEQFF

V gene: TRBV7-9
J gene: TRBJ2-7
CDR3 protein: CASRQGQGMIYEQYF

V gene: TRBV19
J gene: TRBJ1-5
CDR3 protein: CASTSGGLGQPQHF

V gene: TRBV7-2
J gene: TRBJ1-5
CDR3 protein: CASSLVGIFSNQPQHF

V gene: TRBV18
J gene: TRBJ2-3
CDR3 protein: CASSPQQGMGGLQDTQYF

V gene: TRBV7-3
J gene: TRBJ2-1
CDR3 protein: CASSYPGLPNEQFF

V gene: TRBV19
J gene: TRBJ2-2
CDR3 protein: CASTSMPGQTTGELFF

V gene: TRBV7-8
J gene: TRBJ2-1
CDR3 protein: CASSLMASGHYNEQFF

V gene: TRBV12-3/TRBV12-4
J gene: TRBJ2-5
CDR3 protein: CASSLMGLAGQETQYF

V gene: TRBV5-1
J gene: TRBJ2-2
CDR3 protein: CASSKTGELFF